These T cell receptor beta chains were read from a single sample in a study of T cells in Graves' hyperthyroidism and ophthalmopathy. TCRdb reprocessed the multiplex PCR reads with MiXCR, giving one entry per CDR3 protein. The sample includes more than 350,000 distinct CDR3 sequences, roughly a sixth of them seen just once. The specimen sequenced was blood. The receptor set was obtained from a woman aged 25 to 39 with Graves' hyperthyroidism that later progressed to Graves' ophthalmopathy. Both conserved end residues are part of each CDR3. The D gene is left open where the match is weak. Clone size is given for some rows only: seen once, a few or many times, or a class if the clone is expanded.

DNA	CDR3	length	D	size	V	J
TGCAGTGCTAGAGATGGGGGAGTTGGCACAGATACGCAGTATTTT	CSARDGGVGTDTQYF	15	.	many	TRBV20-1	TRBJ2-3
TGTGCCAGTAGGATCACTAGTTCCGGGGAGCTGTTTTTT	CASRITSSGELFF	13	.	.	TRBV19	TRBJ2-2
TGCAGTCCCTATGGGCTAGCGGGAGTAGGGGAGCGGTACGAGCAGTACTTC	CSPYGLAGVGERYEQYF	17	TRBD2	many	TRBV20-1	TRBJ2-7
TGTGCCAGCAGACGAAATTACTACGAGCAGTACTTC	CASRRNYYEQYF	12	.	many	TRBV28	TRBJ2-7
TGTGCCAGCAGCTCCCTTGGCCAGGGGCACGAGCAGTACTTC	CASSSLGQGHEQYF	14	.	.	TRBV7-9	TRBJ2-7
TGTGCCAGTAGTTCAGGGGACAGATTTAGCGGCTCCTACAATGAGCAGTTCTTC	CASSSGDRFSGSYNEQFF	18	.	.	TRBV19	TRBJ2-1
TGTGCCAGCAGTAACCGGGACAACTATGGCTACACCTTC	CASSNRDNYGYTF	13	.	many	TRBV2	TRBJ1-2
TGTGCCACCAGCAGACAGGGAATCTATAATTCACCCCTCCACTTT	CATSRQGIYNSPLHF	15	.	.	TRBV15	TRBJ1-6
TGTGCCAGCAGTACCGGGACTCGCGAGCAGTACTTC	CASSTGTREQYF	12	.	many	TRBV6-1	TRBJ2-7
TGTGCCAGTAGTATCGGACAGGGGTATTACGAGCAGTACTTC	CASSIGQGYYEQYF	14	TRBD1	.	TRBV19	TRBJ2-7
TGTGCCAGCAGGGGACAGTCCGCCTACGAGCAGTACTTC	CASRGQSAYEQYF	13	TRBD1	many	TRBV2	TRBJ2-7
TGTGCCAGCAGTCCCTCCATGCGCACAGATACGCAGTATTTT	CASSPSMRTDTQYF	14	.	many	TRBV12-3/TRBV12-4	TRBJ2-3
TGCAGTGCTAGAGATATCGTAGCGGGAGAGGGGAGATACGAGCAGTACTTC	CSARDIVAGEGRYEQYF	17	TRBD2	many	TRBV20-1	TRBJ2-7
TGTGCCAGCAGCTTGTGGCACAGCGATAATTCACCCCTCCACTTT	CASSLWHSDNSPLHF	15	.	many	TRBV5-5	TRBJ1-6
TGTGCCAGCAGCTTAGATAAGGGGACAGGGCATGAGCAGTTCTTC	CASSLDKGTGHEQFF	15	TRBD1	many	TRBV11-2	TRBJ2-1
TGTGCCAGCAGTACCATACCGGGACGTGCCAATTCACCCCTCCACTTT	CASSTIPGRANSPLHF	16	.	few	TRBV28	TRBJ1-6
TGCGCCAGCAGCTTGATCCCCACTAGCGGCTACAATGAGCAGTTCTTC	CASSLIPTSGYNEQFF	16	TRBD2	few	TRBV5-1	TRBJ2-1
TGTGCCAGCAGTGAACAGTCCTCCTACGAGCAGTACTTC	CASSEQSSYEQYF	13	.	many	TRBV2	TRBJ2-7
TGTGCCACCAGCAGAGATATGAAGGGGTTTAATTATGGCTACACCTTC	CATSRDMKGFNYGYTF	16	.	many	TRBV15	TRBJ1-2
TGTGCCAGCAGACCCACAGTATCGACTGGAAACACCATATATTTT	CASRPTVSTGNTIYF	15	.	many	TRBV2	TRBJ1-3
TGTGCCAGCAGCTTATTCGTGGTCGCGGGCACCACAGATACGCAGTATTTT	CASSLFVVAGTTDTQYF	17	.	.	TRBV7-9	TRBJ2-3
TGTGCCAGCTCCCATCCCTACAATGAGCAGTTCTTC	CASSHPYNEQFF	12	.	many	TRBV7-2	TRBJ2-1
TGTGCCAGCAGTTCCACCCGGGGGGAAAAACTGTTTTTT	CASSSTRGEKLFF	13	.	many	TRBV6-1	TRBJ1-4
TGTGCCAGCAGCCAGGCCGGGACAGGGCCCCGAGCCTACGAGCAGTACTTC	CASSQAGTGPRAYEQYF	17	TRBD1	.	TRBV11-1	TRBJ2-7
TGTGCCAGCAGTGAAGTACAGCCTTATAATTCACCCCTCCACTTT	CASSEVQPYNSPLHF	15	.	.	TRBV6-1	TRBJ1-6
TGTGCCAGCAGCTACACCGGGACTAGCGGGAGGCCCTCCTACAATGAGCAGTTCTTC	CASSYTGTSGRPSYNEQFF	19	TRBD2	many	TRBV11-2	TRBJ2-1
TGCGCCAGCAGCTTCGAGACGGAGGACCAGGCCATATCCCCCTCCCAAGAGACCCAGTACTTC	CASSFETEDQAISPSQETQYF	21	.	.	TRBV5-1	TRBJ2-5
TGTGCCAGCAGCCTCCGTGGGACTAGCGGGAGTGGTTTGAACTCCTACGAGCAGTACTTC	CASSLRGTSGSGLNSYEQYF	20	TRBD2	few	TRBV28	TRBJ2-7
TGTGCCAGCAGCCAAGACCCCCTCTACACTGAAGCTTTCTTT	CASSQDPLYTEAFF	14	.	many	TRBV3-1	TRBJ1-1